The 6 T cell receptor beta chains below all came from one sample that was sequenced in a study of shared clonotypes between healthy human individuals. This table comes from immunoSEQ multiplex PCR, and its TCRdb copy is limited to in-frame clones, with some not included. The table has about 1.1 million clones, approximately 80% seen once. The sequenced sample consisted of memory CD4+ T cells from PBMCs. The subset is: CD45RA-negative fraction. The receptors come from a young man in good health. Some clones in this sample may be carry-over from other donors' samples.

This chain links TRBV6-6 with TRBJ1-5; D may be TRBD1 (5 bases). V was shortened by 10 bases and J by 6 bases, with 13 bases between the two germline ends. The CDR3 totals 12 residues. From germline, CDR1 is MNHNY and CDR2 SVGAGI (reference sequence). The CDR3 region is CATSDGGQPQHF. The CDR3 DNA sequence: TGTGCCACCTCAGACGGGGGTCAGCCCCAGCATTTT.

This sequence joins TRBV2 and TRBJ1-5; the match to TRBD1 covers 7 bases. Germline V gives CDR1 SNHLY, CDR2 FYNNEI. The CDR3 runs to 14 residues. The V gene end was trimmed by 9 bases and the J gene end by 5 bases; junction bases not matched to a gene: 10. The CDR3 here is CASAPTGRYQPQHF. As DNA, the CDR3 is TGTGCCAGTGCCCCGACAGGGCGCTATCAGCCCCAGCATTTT.

The chain is built from TRBV10-3 and TRBJ2-7; the D gene is possibly TRBD2 (5 bases). The CDR3 is 12 residues long. Germline values: CDR1 ENHRY, CDR2 SYGVKD. V lost 4 bases and J lost 6, with 10 bases in between. The CDR3 region is CAISGHEGEQYF. Written as DNA, the CDR3 is TGTGCCATCAGTGGGCATGAGGGCGAGCAGTACTTC.

The V gene is TRBV7-9, the J gene TRBJ2-7; TRBD2 matches 7 bases. The V gene end was trimmed by 10 bases and the J gene end by 2 bases; junction bases not matched to a gene: 14. The CDR3 covers 15 residues. Germline V gene sequence: CDR1 SEHNR, CDR2 FQNEAQ (reference sequence). The CDR3 sequence is CATQSTLAIPYEQYF. The CDR3 DNA sequence: TGTGCCACCCAGAGCACACTAGCGATTCCCTACGAGCAGTACTTC.

The CDR3 is CASSQEQGAGQPQHF. The CDR3 bases are TGCGCCAGCAGCCAAGAACAGGGGGCTGGACAGCCCCAGCATTTT. The chain uses TRBV4-1 and TRBJ1-5, with 9 bases aligning to TRBD1. V shed 0 bases, J shed 7 bases, and the junction held 4 bases outside the gene matches. Germline loops: CDR1 MGHRA, CDR2 YSYEKL. The CDR3 covers 15 residues.

This chain links TRBV19 with TRBJ2-5, with 9 bases that match TRBD2. The trim removed 5 bases at V and 2 bases at J, leaving 21 bases unmatched. The CDR3 totals 20 residues. The V gene's germline CDR1 is LNHDA and CDR2 SQIVND (reference sequence). This chain's CDR3 is CASSVHLAGRSLRIQETQYF. CDR3 DNA: TGTGCCAGTAGTGTTCATCTAGCGGGACGGAGTTTGAGGATACAAGAGACCCAGTACTTC.